The T cell receptor beta chain described here comes from a study of blood T cell repertoires in COVID-19. Whole-study context: COVID-19 samples collected from the United States, Italy and Spain covered acute and convalescent phases. T cells, B-cell-depleted T cells, or PBMCs supplied cDNA or gDNA.

Per the authors' pipeline: Estimation of nucleated cell counts was performed using reference gene primer amplification. The method was immunoSEQ multiplex PCR; TCRdb's version includes in-frame clones alone and lacks a portion of them. V and J calls plus clone size are reproduced from that table; the DNA served to infer D and trimming. The data contain 300,000 to 400,000 clones, about 83% of them singletons. What was sequenced was peripheral blood. The TCR sequence derives from a man under 40 with active or convalescent COVID-19.

The CDR3 coding sequence is TGTGCCAGCAGTCCCCTGGGAGTGGAGGGCGGGGAGCTGTTTTTT. This gives the protein CASSPLGVEGGELFF. The chain joins TRBV27 to TRBJ2-2, with a weak D call TRBD2 (6 bases). V lost 5 bases and J lost 7, with 17 bases in between. Germline lookup yields CDR1 MNHEY and CDR2 SMNVEV (reference sequence). The CDR3 spans 15 residues.